This passage covers 28 T cell receptor beta chains from one sample sequenced in a study of cytomegalovirus exposure and HLA in healthy donors. In the PCR, 60 Vbeta and 13 Jbeta primers were used. Method: immunoSEQ multiplex PCR; TCRdb's copy keeps in-frame clones and lacks some. The sample shows fewer than 250,000 clones, roughly four fifths of them seen only once. Sequenced material: PBMCs. These receptors were obtained from a woman aged 45-60 years in good health and CMV-seropositive.

The J gene is TRBJ1-1, the V gene TRBV9; 10 nucleotides match TRBD1. The length of the CDR3 is 16 residues. V was clipped by 4 bases and J by 1 base; unmatched bases: 7. The V gene's germline CDR1 is SGDLS and CDR2 YYNGEE. The CDR3 is CASSSDRGRGNTEAFF. The CDR3 nucleotides are TGTGCCAGCAGCTCAGACAGGGGGCGCGGGAACACTGAAGCTTTCTTT.

The rearrangement uses TRBV7-9 and TRBJ2-7; tentative D call: TRBD1 (7 bases). The CDR3 runs 19 residues. From germline, CDR1 is SEHNR and CDR2 FQNEAQ (reference sequence). V was clipped by 2 bases and J by 9 bases, with 32 bases between them. Here the CDR3 DNA reads TGTGCCAGCAGCTTAAATACCCGGGGGCCGGACAGGCCAACCGGGGGGCAGTACTTC. Translation gives CASSLNTRGPDRPTGGQYF.

The J gene is TRBJ2-6, the V gene TRBV7-3; D may be TRBD1 (6 bases). This CDR3 spans 15 amino acids. Germline values: CDR1 SGHTA, CDR2 FQGTGA. The V end lost 5 bases, the J end lost 2 bases, and 10 bases lay between the germline ends. CDR3 protein: CASSPRGAGANVLTF. The CDR3, as DNA: TGTGCCAGCAGCCCCAGGGGCGCTGGGGCCAACGTCCTGACTTTC.

The V and J genes are TRBV28 and TRBJ2-1; TRBD2 matches at 8 bases. The CDR3 length is 13 residues. V shed 8 bases, J shed 4 bases, and the junction held 4 bases outside the gene matches. Germline V lookup: CDR1 MDHEN, CDR2 SYDVKM. The CDR3 DNA follows: TGTGCCAGCGCCGGGGGGGTATACAATGAGCAGTTCTTC. The encoded protein is CASAGGVYNEQFF.

The V call is TRBV5-4, the J call TRBJ2-5; possibly TRBD1 for D (5 bases). V lost 1 base to trimming and J lost 4 bases, with 8 bases between them. This CDR3 has 13 amino acids. Germline V gives CDR1 SGHNT, CDR2 YYREEE (reference sequence). CDR3 amino acids: CASSLRGTETQYF. The DNA of the CDR3 is TGTGCCAGCAGCTTGAGGGGTACAGAGACCCAGTACTTC.

V is TRBV19 and J is TRBJ2-5; 11 nucleotides agree with TRBD1. CDR1 and CDR2 (germline): LNHDA, SQIVND (reference sequence). This CDR3 comprises 15 residues. J lost 5 bases, V lost 4 bases, and 6 bases had no gene match. The CDR3 DNA reads as TGTGCCAGTAGTACGGGGACAGGGGGGGATGAGACCCAGTACTTC. It encodes CASSTGTGGDETQYF.

The chain recombines TRBV7-2 with TRBJ1-3, with unresolved D. V gave up 4 bases and J gave up 0 bases, with 10 bases separating them. The CDR3 has 15 amino acids. Germline V gene sequence: CDR1 SGHTA, CDR2 FQGNSA. CDR3 region: CASSSPTISGNTIYF. CDR3 in DNA: TGTGCCAGCAGCTCGCCGACAATCTCTGGAAACACCATATATTTT. The full variable domain, rest sourced from reference TRBV7-2 and TRBJ1-3, is GAGVSQSPSNKVTEKGKDVELRCDPISGHTALYWYRQSLGQGLEFLIYFQGNSAPDKSGLPSDRFSAERTGGSVSTLTIQRTQQEDSAVYLCASSSPTISGNTIYFGEGSWLTVV.

The chain couples TRBV7-9 to TRBJ1-5; TRBD1 might be the D (5 bases). Germline loops: CDR1 SEHNR, CDR2 FQNEAQ (reference sequence). The V gene lost 5 bases and the J gene lost 4 bases, with 9 bases spanning the gap. The CDR3 totals 13 residues. As DNA, the CDR3 is TGTGCCAGCAGCCAGGGAACAAATCAGCCCCAGCATTTT. Amino acids: CASSQGTNQPQHF.

This clone was counted only a few times. The chain recombines TRBV5-1 with TRBJ1-2; unclear D gene. The CDR3 is 14 amino acids. Trimming took off 4 bases at V and 4 bases at J, with 14 bases between the two ends. CDR1 and CDR2 from the germline V gene are SGHRS and YFSETQ. Here the CDR3 reads CASSAVDGSYGYTF. CDR3 DNA: TGCGCCAGCAGCGCCGTGGACGGGAGCTATGGCTACACCTTC.

This clone was counted a few times. The chain employs TRBV28 and TRBJ1-5; D unclear. CDR1 is MDHEN, CDR2 SYDVKM, per germline. Deletions cut 6 bases from V and 4 bases from J, with 16 bases between. CDR3 size: 15 residues. The CDR3 reads CASSPHDEWNQPQHF. For the CDR3, the DNA is TGTGCCAGCAGCCCGCATGATGAGTGGAATCAGCCCCAGCATTTT. The variable domain in full, with the rest retrieved from reference TRBV28 and TRBJ1-5, is DVKVTQSSRYLVKRTGEKVFLECVQDMDHENMFWYRQDPGLGLRLIYFSYDVKMKEKGDIPEGYSVSREKKERFSLILESASTNQTSMYLCASSPHDEWNQPQHFGDGTRLSIL.

The chain carries TRBV23-1 and TRBJ2-7; possible D gene TRBD2, 5 bases. TRBV23-1 is marked as an open reading frame, function uncertain. There are 14 residues in the CDR3. V was shortened by 3 bases and J by 6 bases, with 15 bases between the two germline ends. This chain's CDR3 is CASSHSSVRAEQYF. The CDR3 DNA follows: TGCGCCAGCAGTCATTCCTCGGTGAGGGCCGAGCAGTACTTC.

The genes are TRBV9 and TRBJ2-5; D gene ambiguous. V lost 4 bases and J 4 bases, leaving 14 bases between the germline ends. Germline V lookup: CDR1 SGDLS, CDR2 YYNGEE. CDR3 size: 14 residues. For the CDR3, the DNA is TGTGCCAGCAGCCCCCACCTACTCCCAGAGACCCAGTACTTC. Translated: CASSPHLLPETQYF.

The chain uses TRBV7-8 and TRBJ2-5; 7 bases line up with TRBD1. The CDR3 covers 17 residues. Germline values: CDR1 SGHVS, CDR2 FQNEAQ. After removal of 1 base from V and 5 bases from J, the junction contained 13 bases not matched to a gene. Written as DNA, the CDR3 is TGTGCCAGCAGCTTAGGATCCTCGACAGGGCCGATGGAGACCCAGTACTTC. It is translated as CASSLGSSTGPMETQYF. The complete variable domain, with remaining parts taken from reference TRBV7-8 and TRBJ2-5, reads GAGVSQSPRYKVAKRGQDVALRCDPISGHVSLFWYQQALGQGPEFLTYFQNEAQLDKSGLPSDRFFAERPEGSVSTLKIQRTQQEDSAVYLCASSLGSSTGPMETQYFGPGTRLLVL.

The chain combines TRBV4-1 with TRBJ2-2, with 9 bases identical to TRBD1. V shed 1 base and J 3 bases; nucleotides not matched to a gene: 6. Germline CDR1 reads MGHRA; CDR2 reads YSYEKL. The CDR3 is made up of 17 amino acids. CDR3 region: CASSQVPGQGYTGELFF. For the CDR3, the DNA is TGCGCCAGCAGCCAAGTTCCGGGACAGGGTTACACCGGGGAGCTGTTTTTT.

The rearrangement uses TRBV19 and TRBJ2-7; a weak D match, TRBD1 (6 bases). Germline values: CDR1 LNHDA, CDR2 SQIVND (reference sequence). This CDR3 comprises 14 residues. Trimming removed 8 bases from V and 0 bases from J, with 14 bases in between. CDR3: CASATQGTSYEQYF. CDR3 DNA sequence: TGTGCCAGTGCAACCCAGGGGACCTCCTACGAGCAGTACTTC.

This sequence joins TRBV21-1 and TRBJ2-5; TRBD1, the table's D call, was not compared with the DNA. TRBV21-1 is described as a pseudogene. The CDR3 is made up of 15 amino acids. The CDR3 reads CASSGLCDTPETQYF. In DNA form, the CDR3 reads TGTGCCAGCAGCGGTCTCTGCGACACCCCGGAGACCCAGTACTTC.

This sequence joins TRBV5-1 and TRBJ2-5; 9 bases are a match to TRBD2. CDR3 size: 17 residues. The J segment lost 1 base and the V segment lost 0 bases, leaving 7 bases of the junction unmatched. CDR1 is SGHRS and CDR2 is YFSETQ in the germline V gene. The DNA of the CDR3 is TGCGCCAGCAGCTTGGCTATTAGCGGGGGCTTCCAAGAGACCCAGTACTTC. Protein: CASSLAISGGFQETQYF.

The V gene is TRBV11-3, the J gene TRBJ2-2; D perhaps matches TRBD2 (6 bases). The CDR3 consists of 17 residues. Trimming took 3 bases from V and 4 from J, leaving 18 bases between them. In germline, CDR1 is SGHNT, CDR2 YENEEA. CDR3 sequence reads: CASSFGGIETITGELFF. DNA of the CDR3: TGTGCCAGCAGCTTCGGGGGTATCGAGACAATCACCGGGGAGCTGTTTTTT.

This clone was seen a single time. V gene TRBV19 combines with J gene TRBJ1-5; 10 bases agree with TRBD1. V dropped 6 bases and J dropped 9; count of bases not matched to a gene: 8. Germline loops: CDR1 LNHDA, CDR2 SQIVND (reference sequence). The CDR3 spans 14 residues. CDR3 amino acids: CASRDDRGLLPQHF. The CDR3 region has the DNA TGTGCCAGTAGAGATGACAGGGGGCTTCTGCCCCAGCATTTT.

CDR3 DNA sequence: TGTGCCATCAGTGACGATAGCGGGGGGACCACAGATACGCAGTATTTT. This gives the protein CAISDDSGGTTDTQYF. The chain uses TRBV10-3 and TRBJ2-3, with TRBD2 matching over 10 bases. The V gene's germline CDR1 is ENHRY and CDR2 SYGVKD. The trim removed 3 bases at V and 2 bases at J, leaving 5 bases unmatched. The CDR3 runs to 16 residues.

This clone was recorded once. In DNA, the CDR3 is TGTGCCAGCTCGTGGACAGGGAGGGTCGGTAACTATGGCTACACCTTC. Protein: CASSWTGRVGNYGYTF. V and J are TRBV18 and TRBJ1-2; TRBD1 agrees at 8 bases. Losses at the gene ends were 6 bases for V and 1 base for J; bases not matched to a gene: 10. The germline V gene has CDR1 KGHSH and CDR2 LQKENI. The CDR3 length is 16 residues.

The genes are TRBV30 and TRBJ2-5; tentative D call: TRBD1 (5 bases). Germline assignment: CDR1 GTSNPN and CDR2 SVGIG (reference sequence). This CDR3 comprises 16 residues. V was pared by 0 bases and J by 2 bases, with 16 bases between. CDR3 sequence reads: CAWSVGSRAGQETQYF. The CDR3 DNA is TGTGCCTGGAGTGTCGGGTCCAGGGCTGGACAAGAGACCCAGTACTTC.

This chain connects TRBV5-6 to TRBJ2-5; 7 bases are a match to TRBD1. The J call is uncertain, as TRBJ2-7 better fits the DNA end. The CDR3 runs 14 residues. The germline CDR1 and CDR2 sequences are SGHDT and YYEEEE. CDR3 in DNA: TGTGCCAGCAGCTCATCGGACAGGTCCTACGAGCAGTACTTC. This sequence encodes CASSSSDRSYEQYF.

The chain has TRBV5-4 and TRBJ1-1; TRBD1 matches at 10 bases. The V gene's germline CDR1 is SGHNT and CDR2 YYREEE (reference sequence). J gave up 10 bases and V 4 bases, and 10 bases lay outside the gene matches. The CDR3 is 14 residues long. This CDR3 is CASSHAGQGTGAFF. Here the CDR3 DNA reads TGTGCCAGCAGCCATGCGGGACAGGGGACGGGAGCTTTCTTT.

The chain joins TRBV6-4 to TRBJ2-2; D is ambiguous. The CDR3 runs to 16 residues. CDR1 MRHNA and CDR2 SNTAGT come from the germline V gene. V was cut by 0 bases and J by 0 bases, with 8 bases left in between. Here the CDR3 reads CASSDSAAPNTGELFF. CDR3 in DNA: TGTGCCAGCAGTGACTCTGCGGCTCCGAACACCGGGGAGCTGTTTTTT.

The V and J genes are TRBV6-5 and TRBJ2-7; 7 nucleotides line up with TRBD1. Per germline, CDR1 MNHEY and CDR2 SVGAGI. The CDR3 has 13 amino acids. The ends lost 6 bases at V and 7 bases at J; junction bases unmatched: 9. Here the CDR3 reads CASSRTGVGEQYF. CDR3 DNA: TGTGCCAGCAGCCGTACAGGGGTTGGGGAGCAGTACTTC.

The gene calls are TRBV11-2 and TRBJ2-1; 11 positions match TRBD2. Germline loops: CDR1 SGHAT, CDR2 FQNNGV. The CDR3 contains 15 residues. With 5 bases clipped from V and 5 bases from J, the junction kept 5 bases outside the gene matches. The CDR3 spells CASSPIAGGNNEQFF. As DNA, the CDR3 is TGTGCCAGCAGCCCCATAGCGGGGGGGAACAATGAGCAGTTCTTC.

V and J are TRBV7-9 and TRBJ2-7, with TRBD2 identical over 7 bases. J lost 3 bases, V lost 5 bases, and 10 bases had no gene match. CDR3 size: 15 residues. In germline, CDR1 is SEHNR, CDR2 FQNEAQ (reference sequence). This CDR3 reads CASSPSGRGNYEQYF. DNA of the CDR3: TGTGCCAGCAGCCCCTCGGGGCGGGGGAACTACGAGCAGTACTTC.